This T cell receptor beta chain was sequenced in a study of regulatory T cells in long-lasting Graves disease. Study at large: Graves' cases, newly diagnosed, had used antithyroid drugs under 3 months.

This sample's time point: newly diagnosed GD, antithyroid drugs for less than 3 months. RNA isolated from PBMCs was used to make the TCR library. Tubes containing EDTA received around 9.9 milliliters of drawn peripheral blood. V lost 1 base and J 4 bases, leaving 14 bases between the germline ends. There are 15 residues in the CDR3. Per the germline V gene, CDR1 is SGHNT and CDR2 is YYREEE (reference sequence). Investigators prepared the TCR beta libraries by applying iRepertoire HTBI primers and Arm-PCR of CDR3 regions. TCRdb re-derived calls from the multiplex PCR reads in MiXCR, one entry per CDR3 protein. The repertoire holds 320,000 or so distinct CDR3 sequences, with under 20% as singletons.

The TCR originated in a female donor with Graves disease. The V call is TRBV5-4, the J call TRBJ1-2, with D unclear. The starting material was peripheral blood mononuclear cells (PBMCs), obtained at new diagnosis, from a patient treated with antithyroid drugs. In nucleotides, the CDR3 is TGTGCCAGCAGCTTGTATAGCAGGATGGGCTATGGCTACACCTTC. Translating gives CASSLYSRMGYGYTF.